These 18 T cell receptor beta chains came from one sample sequenced in a study of blood T cell repertoires in COVID-19 (TCRdb year 2020). The receptor library was made with the immunoSEQ multiplex PCR assay. TCRdb provides this immuneACCESS table in a form limited to in-frame rearrangements. Some clones are lacking; in checked studies, under half of them reflect an unresolved V gene, and why the rest are absent is not known. This sample gives 300,000 to 350,000 clones in total; roughly nine tenths of them show up just once. Clones ranked in the top ten supply about 2% of the sample. Sequencing was done on a sample of peripheral blood. All receptors derive from a man in his late teens or twenties with active or convalescent COVID-19.

This chain uses TRBV27 with TRBJ2-1; D remains ambiguous. The CDR3 loop spans 13 amino acids. V gave up 2 bases and J gave up 5 bases, with 7 bases separating them. The V gene's germline CDR1 is MNHEY and CDR2 SMNVEV (reference sequence). The CDR3 loop is CASSLLADNEQFF. The CDR3 coding sequence is TGTGCCAGCAGTTTACTGGCGGACAATGAGCAGTTCTTC.

This CDR3 reads CASSKGRTGGSYEQYF. CDR3 sequence (DNA): TGTGCCAGCAGCAAAGGCAGGACAGGGGGATCCTACGAGCAGTACTTC. V usage is TRBV21-1 and J usage is TRBJ2-7; the D call in the table, TRBD1, was not verified against the DNA. TRBV21-1 is labeled a pseudogene. The length of the CDR3 is 16 residues.

This rearrangement joins TRBV4-1 to TRBJ2-7; no firm D call. Trimming took off 1 base at V and 2 bases at J, with 12 bases between the two ends. The CDR3 extends over 15 amino acids. Germline CDR1 is MGHRA and CDR2 is YSYEKL. Here the CDR3 reads CASSQVGRRTYEQYF. The CDR3 nucleotides read TGCGCCAGCAGCCAAGTTGGCAGGCGAACCTACGAGCAGTACTTC.

The chain joins TRBV3-1 (or the pseudogene TRBV3-2) to TRBJ2-3, with D possibly TRBD2 on 6 matching bases. This CDR3 has 13 residues. Trimming stripped 6 bases from V and 2 bases from J, with 9 bases between. Germline CDR1 reads LGHDT; CDR2 reads YNNKEL (reference sequence). CDR3 loop: CASRRDSTDTQYF. DNA for the CDR3: TGTGCCAGCAGGCGGGACTCCACAGATACGCAGTATTTT.

The chain is built from TRBV9 and TRBJ2-2; D is uncertain. The CDR3 is 15 residues long. CDR1 and CDR2 (germline): SGDLS, YYNGEE. V shed 0 bases and J shed 2 bases, with 8 bases lying between them. In nucleotides, the CDR3 is TGTGCCAGCAGCGTAGATGTCAGAAACACCGGGGAGCTGTTTTTT. Amino acids: CASSVDVRNTGELFF.

The chain couples TRBV7-9 to TRBJ1-2; TRBD1 aligns across 8 bases. This CDR3 contains 18 residues. V lost 1 base and J lost 4; bases outside the gene matches: 14. Germline-derived CDR1 and CDR2 are SEHNR and FQNEAQ (reference sequence). CDR3: CASSLGEGQANYRYGYTF. CDR3 coding DNA: TGTGCCAGCAGCTTAGGGGAGGGACAGGCCAACTATCGCTATGGCTACACCTTC.

V is TRBV19 and J is TRBJ1-2, with unresolved D. The length of the CDR3 is 13 residues. The germline V gene encodes CDR1 LNHDA and CDR2 SQIVND (reference sequence). Trimming removed 3 bases from V and 8 bases from J, with 13 bases in between. CDR3 bases: TGTGCCAGTAGTATCTCCCCGAGAGTCGGCTACACCTTC. Its translation is CASSISPRVGYTF.

The V and J genes are TRBV4-3 and TRBJ2-1; the match to TRBD2 covers 7 bases. With V trimmed by 1 base and J by 7 bases, 10 bases remained unmatched. This CDR3 has 16 amino acids. From germline, CDR1 is LGHNA and CDR2 YSLEER. CDR3 in amino acids: CASSQVSGLGLNEQFF. CDR3 coding DNA: TGCGCCAGCAGCCAAGTATCAGGACTAGGGTTGAATGAGCAGTTCTTC.

This CDR3 reads CASSKTGLAADTQYF. The CDR3 DNA is TGTGCCAGCAGTAAAACGGGACTAGCGGCAGATACGCAGTATTTT. The rearrangement uses TRBV6-5 and TRBJ2-3; 11 positions match TRBD2. The germline gives CDR1 MNHEY, CDR2 SVGAGI. This CDR3 is 15 amino acids long. V shed 5 bases, J shed 4 bases, and the junction held 5 bases outside the gene matches.

The chain recombines TRBV19 with TRBJ2-3; tentatively, D is TRBD2 (5 bases). The germline V gene has CDR1 LNHDA and CDR2 SQIVND (reference sequence). Deletions cut 3 bases from V and 2 bases from J, with 12 bases between. There are 15 residues in the CDR3. CDR3 bases: TGTGCCAGTAGTATGATGGGCGGGTCCACAGATACGCAGTATTTT. It yields the protein CASSMMGGSTDTQYF. Complete variable domain (other parts from reference TRBV19 and TRBJ2-3): DGGITQSPKYLFRKEGQNVTLSCEQNLNHDAMYWYRQDPGQGLRLIYYSQIVNDFQKGDIAEGYSVSREKKESFPLTVTSAQKNPTAFYLCASSMMGGSTDTQYFGPGTRLTVL.

This chain links TRBV5-1 with TRBJ1-1; 12 bases line up with TRBD1. The CDR3 length is 17 residues. The J segment lost 2 bases and the V segment lost 1 base, leaving 6 bases of the junction unmatched. Germline CDR1 is SGHRS and CDR2 is YFSETQ. In DNA form, the CDR3 reads TGCGCCAGCAGCTTGCGGGGGACAGGGGGCCCTAACACTGAAGCTTTCTTT. This gives the protein CASSLRGTGGPNTEAFF.

The genes are TRBV6-1 and TRBJ2-7; a possible D gene is TRBD1 (5 bases). Germline CDR1 reads MNHNS; CDR2 reads SASEGT. The ends were cut back, 2 bases at V and 3 bases at J, with 17 bases in the middle. The CDR3 runs 16 residues. CDR3 nucleotides: TGTGCCAGCAGTGAACCAACTCAGGGTCTGAGCTACGAGCAGTACTTC. This sequence encodes CASSEPTQGLSYEQYF.

This clone has a handful of counts. V and J are TRBV10-1 and TRBJ1-2; 8 bases fit TRBD1. The CDR3 sequence is 13 residues long. J was trimmed by 4 bases and V by 8 bases; bases with no gene match: 6. The germline gives CDR1 WNHNN, CDR2 SYGVQD (reference sequence). Written as DNA, the CDR3 is TGCGCCAGCTCGCCAGGGGGCACCTATGGCTACACCTTC. This codes for CASSPGGTYGYTF.

CDR3 loop: CASSYGGQGAYGYTF. Here the CDR3 DNA reads TGTGCCAGCAGTTATGGCGGACAGGGGGCTTATGGCTACACCTTC. The chain has TRBV6-6 and TRBJ1-2; TRBD1 matches at 11 bases. The CDR3 sequence is 15 residues long. The germline V gene has CDR1 MNHNY and CDR2 SVGAGI (reference sequence). V trimming: 3 bases; J trimming: 5 bases; junction bases outside the gene matches: 5.

The genes are TRBV20-1 and TRBJ1-5; 8 bases are a match to TRBD1. Trimming cost V 3 bases and J 4 bases; bases outside gene matches: 5. Germline values: CDR1 DFQATT, CDR2 SNEGSKA (reference sequence). This CDR3 has 14 amino acids. CDR3 in DNA: TGCAGTGCTAGTCGAAACAGGGGGAATCAGCCCCAGCATTTT. Translated: CSASRNRGNQPQHF.

V and J are TRBV24-1 and TRBJ2-7, with a tentative D call TRBD1 (5 bases). This CDR3 has 17 residues. Germline lookup yields CDR1 KGHDR and CDR2 SFDVKD. V lost 8 bases, J lost 0 bases, and 22 bases lay in between. The DNA for the CDR3 is TGTGCCACCAATAAGACATTTCGTGACAGCCCCTCCTACGAGCAGTACTTC. It translates to CATNKTFRDSPSYEQYF.

The chain carries TRBV12-5 and TRBJ1-3; D not resolved. The germline CDR1 and CDR2 sequences are LGHNT and FRNRAP. CDR3 length equals 13 residues. V was clipped by 0 bases and J by 6 bases, with 6 bases between them. CDR3 region: CASGLVYKNTIYF. The CDR3 DNA reads TGTGCTAGTGGTTTGGTATATAAAAACACCATATATTTT.

This chain uses TRBV5-1 with TRBJ1-2, with 8 positions matching TRBD1. J lost 0 bases, V lost 4 bases, and 5 bases had no gene match. Germline V gene data show CDR1 as SGHRS and CDR2 as YFSETQ. This CDR3 is built from 15 residues. The CDR3 reads CASSPDRGANYGYTF. DNA of the CDR3: TGCGCCAGCAGCCCCGACAGGGGAGCTAACTATGGCTACACCTTC.